The clone carrying this T cell receptor (beta chain) was recorded many times. Researchers took RNA transcripts and amplified TCR beta CDR3 regions from them. An initial RT-PCR round employing HTBI primers preceded a second-round multiplex PCR. TCRdb recomputed calls from the multiplex PCR reads with MiXCR, one row per CDR3 protein. The sample gives 500,000 to 800,000 distinct CDR3 sequences, about 40% of which show up once; 3.3% is in the top ten. This sample stems from a study of Graves' ophthalmopathy and Graves' hyperthyroidism. Across the whole study: Peripheral blood samples were taken at initial diagnosis, before any treatment.

The CDR3 extends over 13 amino acids. Germline V gene lookup returns CDR1 SNHLY and CDR2 FYNNEI. Trimming took off 7 bases at V and 6 bases at J, with 16 bases between the two ends. Sample: peripheral blood. The sequence was collected from an adult man with Graves' ophthalmopathy. The V gene is TRBV2, the J gene TRBJ2-7; D is unclear. The CDR3 loop is CASTEGLPGEQYF. CDR3 coding DNA: TGTGCCAGCACCGAAGGGCTGCCTGGCGAGCAGTACTTC.